The 32 T cell receptor beta chains in this list originate from one sample, sequenced in a study of T cells in localized non-small cell lung cancer. Assay used: immunoSEQ multiplex PCR; TCRdb lists only in-frame clones, some missing. The table includes about 34,000 clones, about nine tenths detected once. Source: peripheral blood, taken before any cancer treatment. These TCRs come from a woman aged 40-69 years with stage I lung adenocarcinoma.

The J gene is TRBJ1-4, the V gene TRBV6-5; D is unresolved. CDR3 length: 15 amino acids. Looked up from germline, CDR1 is MNHEY and CDR2 is SVGAGI. The V end was cut by 0 bases, the J end by 7 bases, with 12 bases between. CDR3 nucleotide sequence: TGTGCCAGCAGTTACTCGGAAGGGTACCGTGAAAAACTGTTTTTT. Its protein is CASSYSEGYREKLFF.

The chain joins TRBV29-1 to TRBJ1-5; D gene unclear. The CDR3 extends over 13 amino acids. In germline, CDR1 is SQVTM, CDR2 ANQGSEA. The ends were cut back, 6 bases at V and 4 bases at J, with 13 bases in the middle. CDR3 residues: CSVAQDGNQPQHF. For the CDR3, the DNA is TGCAGCGTCGCCCAGGACGGGAATCAGCCCCAGCATTTT.

CDR3 nucleotides: TGTGCCAGCAGGACGACTAGCGGTTCCTACGAGCAGTACTTC. It translates to CASRTTSGSYEQYF. The rearrangement joins TRBV7-2 to TRBJ2-7, with TRBD2 matching 9 bases. Unmatched junction bases numbered 4, after V lost 6 bases and J lost 1 base. Germline V gene sequence: CDR1 SGHTA, CDR2 FQGNSA. The CDR3 spans 14 residues.

This sequence joins TRBV18 and TRBJ2-7; tentative D call: TRBD2 (7 bases). V was clipped by 6 bases and J by 5 bases, with 11 bases between them. The CDR3 extends over 12 amino acids. CDR1 is KGHSH, CDR2 LQKENI, per germline. CDR3 DNA: TGTGCCAGCTCCGGAGGGGGGGACGAGCAGTACTTC. Amino acids: CASSGGGDEQYF.

This clone appeared a few times. The chain joins TRBV7-6 to TRBJ1-6; TRBD1 is a possible D gene (5 bases). The ends were cut back, 5 bases at V and 7 bases at J, with 9 bases in the middle. CDR3 length equals 13 residues. Per the germline V gene, CDR1 is SGHVS and CDR2 is FNYEAQ. The CDR3 coding sequence is TGTGCCAGCAGCCGGGACTTCAATTCACCCCTCCACTTT. Protein sequence: CASSRDFNSPLHF.

The V call is TRBV6-1, the J call TRBJ2-3; TRBD2 agrees at 13 bases. Germline values: CDR1 MNHNS, CDR2 SASEGT. This CDR3 is 15 amino acids long. Trimming took 5 bases from V and 6 from J; bases not matched to a gene: 5. The CDR3 here is CASSPTSGGSDTQYF. The CDR3 coding sequence is TGTGCCAGCAGTCCGACTAGCGGGGGGTCGGATACGCAGTATTTT.

The chain uses TRBV6-6 and TRBJ2-3, with 7 bases that match TRBD1. With 9 bases clipped from V and 4 bases from J, the junction kept 10 bases outside the gene matches. The CDR3 sequence is 14 residues long. Germline V gene lookup returns CDR1 MNHNY and CDR2 SVGAGI (reference sequence). CDR3 in amino acids: CASIDRVLADTQYF. CDR3 bases: TGTGCCAGTATTGACAGGGTTCTTGCAGATACGCAGTATTTT.

The table lists this clone with a few counts. V usage is TRBV19 and J usage is TRBJ1-1; weak D call: TRBD1 (5 bases). V lost 6 bases, J lost 1 base, and 12 bases lay in between. Germline CDR1 is LNHDA and CDR2 is SQIVND (reference sequence). The CDR3 contains 14 residues. DNA of the CDR3: TGTGCCAGTAGCCTCGGGGCAGGGAACACTGAAGCTTTCTTT. Protein: CASSLGAGNTEAFF.

The chain joins TRBV16 to TRBJ1-5; D gene ambiguous. This CDR3 is 13 amino acids long. Trimming took off 2 bases at V and 5 bases at J, with 7 bases between the two ends. Germline CDR1 is KGHSY and CDR2 is FQNENV. This CDR3 is CASSQLGDQPQHF. CDR3 DNA: TGTGCCAGCAGCCAACTCGGAGATCAGCCCCAGCATTTT.

This clone was seen only once. The rearrangement joins TRBV18 to TRBJ2-7; perhaps TRBD2 as D (5 bases). Trimming took off 2 bases at V and 0 bases at J, with 11 bases between the two ends. The CDR3 totals 15 residues. CDR1 and CDR2 from the germline V gene are KGHSH and LQKENI. The CDR3 loop reads CASSPAAAGSYEQYF. CDR3 coding DNA: TGTGCCAGCTCACCAGCGGCGGCGGGCTCCTACGAGCAGTACTTC.

The chain joins TRBV29-1 to TRBJ1-3, with 7 bases fitting TRBD1. This CDR3 is 14 amino acids long. Unmatched junction bases numbered 6, after V lost 4 bases and J lost 3 bases. Germline V CDR1 and CDR2: SQVTM, ANQGSEA. The CDR3 nucleotides are TGCAGCGTTGTAACAGGGGAATATGGAAACACCATATATTTT. Its protein is CSVVTGEYGNTIYF.

The rearrangement joins TRBV7-9 to TRBJ2-7; possible D gene TRBD1, 5 bases. The CDR3 consists of 11 residues. Looked up from germline, CDR1 is SEHNR and CDR2 is FQNEAQ (reference sequence). V shed 5 bases and J shed 9 bases, with 11 bases lying between them. CDR3: CASSRGQGQYF. CDR3 in DNA: TGTGCCAGCAGCAGAGGACAAGGGCAGTACTTC. Looking up the rest from reference TRBV7-9 and TRBJ2-7 gives the full variable domain: DTGVSQNPRHKITKRGQNVTFRCDPISEHNRLYWYRQTLGQGPEFLTYFQNEAQLEKSRLLSDRFSAERPKGSFSTLEIQRTEQGDSAMYLCASSRGQGQYFGPGTRLTVT.

This chain links TRBV6-1 with TRBJ1-2, with no clear D. Germline V gene data show CDR1 as MNHNS and CDR2 as SASEGT. CDR3 length: 14 residues. The V end lost 4 bases, the J end lost 2 bases, and 11 bases lay between the germline ends. The chain's CDR3 is CASSVTEKNYGYTF. The CDR3 nucleotides are TGTGCCAGCAGTGTGACCGAGAAGAACTATGGCTACACCTTC.

The V gene is TRBV9, the J gene TRBJ2-3; perhaps TRBD1 as D (5 bases). The germline V and J ends were trimmed by 0 bases and 5 bases, with 13 bases remaining between them. The CDR3 is made up of 15 amino acids. CDR1 and CDR2 (germline): SGDLS, YYNGEE. The CDR3, as DNA: TGTGCCAGCAGCGTAGGCCCAGACAGAGTAGATACGCAGTATTTT. Translating gives CASSVGPDRVDTQYF. Complete variable domain (other parts from reference TRBV9 and TRBJ2-3): DSGVTQTPKHLITATGQRVTLRCSPRSGDLSVYWYQQSLDQGLQFLIQYYNGEERAKGNILERFSAQQFPDLHSELNLSSLELGDSALYFCASSVGPDRVDTQYFGPGTRLTVL.

The V and J genes are TRBV6-1 and TRBJ1-4, with a tentative D call TRBD1 (5 bases). The V gene lost 8 bases and the J gene lost 0 bases, with 13 bases spanning the gap. CDR3 length: 15 residues. The germline V gene encodes CDR1 MNHNS and CDR2 SASEGT. The DNA of the CDR3 is TGTGCCAGCGGGGGAGGCGGTCCAACTAATGAAAAACTGTTTTTT. It specifies CASGGGGPTNEKLFF.

The V gene is TRBV5-1, the J gene TRBJ1-1; D is possibly TRBD1 (5 bases). Deletions cut 2 bases from V and 5 bases from J, with 22 bases between. The V gene's germline CDR1 is SGHRS and CDR2 YFSETQ. The CDR3 covers 17 residues. CDR3 amino acids: CASSLSIQGTRNTEAFF. As DNA, the CDR3 is TGCGCCAGCAGCTTAAGCATTCAGGGAACAAGAAATACTGAAGCTTTCTTT.

The rearrangement joins TRBV5-1 to TRBJ1-2, with 8 bases fitting TRBD1. CDR3 size: 16 residues. Unmatched junction bases numbered 10, after V lost 0 bases and J lost 6 bases. The germline gives CDR1 SGHRS, CDR2 YFSETQ. The DNA for the CDR3 is TGCGCCAGCAGCTTGGGGCTCCGGCAGGGGGCCGATGGCTACACCTTC. Protein: CASSLGLRQGADGYTF.

CDR3 in DNA: TGTGCCAGCAGCTTACACAGGGCCCAAGAGACCCAGTACTTC. Encoded protein: CASSLHRAQETQYF. This chain joins TRBV7-8 and TRBJ2-5; weak D call: TRBD1 (6 bases). The germline V and J ends were trimmed by 2 bases and 1 base, with 8 bases remaining between them. This CDR3 is 14 amino acids long. Germline V gives CDR1 SGHVS, CDR2 FQNEAQ. The full variable domain, completed using reference TRBV7-8 and TRBJ2-5, is GAGVSQSPRYKVAKRGQDVALRCDPISGHVSLFWYQQALGQGPEFLTYFQNEAQLDKSGLPSDRFFAERPEGSVSTLKIQRTQQEDSAVYLCASSLHRAQETQYFGPGTRLLVL.

The V and J genes are TRBV7-9 and TRBJ2-7; TRBD1 agrees at 10 bases. In germline, CDR1 is SEHNR, CDR2 FQNEAQ (reference sequence). The V gene end was trimmed by 5 bases and the J gene end by 2 bases; junction bases not matched to a gene: 3. The CDR3 spans 14 residues. This chain's CDR3 is CASSRDRGPYEQYF. CDR3 nucleotides: TGTGCCAGCAGCCGGGACAGGGGACCCTACGAGCAGTACTTC.

The V gene is TRBV5-1, the J gene TRBJ2-4, with 8 bases identical to TRBD2. The ends lost 4 bases at V and 12 bases at J; junction bases unmatched: 18. The CDR3 has 16 residues. Germline V gene sequence: CDR1 SGHRS, CDR2 YFSETQ. CDR3 loop: CASSTQPGGALYAQYF. The CDR3 DNA is TGCGCCAGCAGCACCCAACCGGGAGGGGCCTTATACGCTCAGTACTTC. Filled out from reference TRBV5-1 and TRBJ2-4, the complete variable domain reads KAGVTQTPRYLIKTRGQQVTLSCSPISGHRSVSWYQQTPGQGLQFLFEYFSETQRNKGNFPGRFSGRQFSNSRSEMNVSTLELGDSALYLCASSTQPGGALYAQYFGAGTRLSVL.

CDR3 protein: CASSPGTSGTDTQYF. In DNA, the CDR3 is TGTGCCAGCAGCCCCGGGACTAGCGGGACAGATACGCAGTATTTT. The chain couples TRBV9 to TRBJ2-3, with 12 bases lining up with TRBD2. The germline gives CDR1 SGDLS, CDR2 YYNGEE. CDR3 size: 15 residues. Losses at the gene ends were 4 bases for V and 3 bases for J; bases not matched to a gene: 3.

This chain connects TRBV2 to TRBJ1-5; 9 bases map to TRBD1. Per the germline V gene, CDR1 is SNHLY and CDR2 is FYNNEI. J was trimmed by 0 bases and V by 7 bases; bases with no gene match: 7. The CDR3 loop spans 16 amino acids. Here the CDR3 reads CASKGQGPYSNQPQHF. The CDR3 DNA follows: TGTGCCAGCAAGGGACAGGGACCGTATAGCAATCAGCCCCAGCATTTT.

The chain carries TRBV11-2 and TRBJ2-7, with a weak D call TRBD2 (7 bases). V lost 5 bases and J 0 bases, leaving 23 bases between the germline ends. Germline loops: CDR1 SGHAT, CDR2 FQNNGV. The CDR3 totals 18 residues. CDR3 protein: CASSGLGGDQGSSYEQYF. The CDR3 DNA follows: TGTGCCAGCAGCGGTTTAGGGGGGGACCAGGGTAGCTCCTACGAGCAGTACTTC.

J is TRBJ2-1 and V is TRBV10-1; TRBD2 matches at 15 bases. V lost 2 bases, J lost 1 base, and 0 bases stayed unmatched. Per the germline V gene, CDR1 is WNHNN and CDR2 is SYGVQD (reference sequence). The CDR3 totals 17 residues. CDR3 amino acids: CASSEGLAGGSYNEQFF. The CDR3, as DNA: TGCGCCAGCAGTGAGGGACTAGCGGGGGGGTCCTACAATGAGCAGTTCTTC.

J is TRBJ1-2 and V is TRBV12-5, with TRBD1 matching 9 bases. Germline CDR1 LGHNT, CDR2 FRNRAP. Trimming cost V 4 bases and J 4 bases; bases outside gene matches: 4. CDR3 length equals 14 residues. The DNA of the CDR3 is TGTGCTAGTGGTTGGACAGGGGACCTCTATGGCTACACCTTC. It translates to CASGWTGDLYGYTF. Filled out from reference TRBV12-5 and TRBJ1-2, the complete variable domain reads DARVTQTPRHKVTEMGQEVTMRCQPILGHNTVFWYRQTMMQGLELLAYFRNRAPLDDSGMPKDRFSAEMPDATLATLKIQPSEPRDSAVYFCASGWTGDLYGYTFGSGTRLTVV.

This rearrangement joins TRBV19 to TRBJ2-1; the D gene could be TRBD1 or TRBD2 (6 bases each). The CDR3 loop spans 15 amino acids. CDR1 and CDR2 from the germline V gene are LNHDA and SQIVND (reference sequence). The V end was cut by 8 bases, the J end by 7 bases, with 21 bases between. CDR3 loop: CASRHMGGISNEQFF. In DNA, the CDR3 is TGTGCCAGTCGTCACATGGGGGGCATATCAAATGAGCAGTTCTTC.

This clone was seen only once. The chain couples TRBV9 to TRBJ2-5; 8 nucleotides agree with TRBD2. J was trimmed by 4 bases and V by 4 bases; bases with no gene match: 9. CDR3 length: 15 amino acids. CDR1 is SGDLS, CDR2 YYNGEE, per germline. The CDR3 region has the DNA TGTGCCAGCAGCCCCTTCCGGGGGGGTGGAGAGACCCAGTACTTC. Translating it yields CASSPFRGGGETQYF.

V and J are TRBV7-3 and TRBJ2-5; D gene uncertain. Germline values: CDR1 SGHTA, CDR2 FQGTGA. Trimming shortened V by 5 bases and J by 2 bases, and 15 bases separated the two germline ends. This CDR3 contains 15 residues. As DNA, the CDR3 is TGTGCCAGCAGCCAGAACGGGTACCCACAAGAGACCCAGTACTTC. Translating gives CASSQNGYPQETQYF. Supplemented by reference TRBV7-3 and TRBJ2-5, the full variable domain reads GAGVSQTPSNKVTEKGKYVELRCDPISGHTALYWYRQSLGQGPEFLIYFQGTGAADDSGLPNDRFFAVRPEGSVSTLKIQRTERGDSAVYLCASSQNGYPQETQYFGPGTRLLVL.

V usage is TRBV4-3 and J usage is TRBJ2-7; 9 nucleotides line up with TRBD1. V shed 5 bases and J 7 bases; nucleotides not matched to a gene: 12. CDR3 size: 15 residues. Per the germline V gene, CDR1 is LGHNA and CDR2 is YSLEER. The CDR3 DNA sequence: TGCGCCAGCAGCGCCCGGGACAGGGATTCGGGTGAGCAGTACTTC. It codes for CASSARDRDSGEQYF.

The chain joins TRBV19 to TRBJ2-1, with D unclear. The germline gives CDR1 LNHDA, CDR2 SQIVND (reference sequence). The CDR3 contains 11 residues. V lost 5 bases and J lost 7, with 6 bases in between. CDR3 loop: CASSRANEQFF. The CDR3 nucleotides are TGTGCCAGTAGTCGCGCAAATGAGCAGTTCTTC.

The chain links TRBV7-2 to TRBJ1-1; TRBD1 matches 7 bases. CDR3 size: 13 residues. Looked up from germline, CDR1 is SGHTA and CDR2 is FQGNSA. With 8 bases clipped from V and 10 bases from J, the junction kept 13 bases outside the gene matches. The CDR3 region has the DNA TGTGCCAGCGGGGACAGTTCCAGACGAGGAGCTTTCTTT. Residues: CASGDSSRRGAFF.

The V gene is TRBV6-5, the J gene TRBJ2-7, with D hard to call. The CDR3 has 15 residues. V was cut by 6 bases and J by 6 bases, with 21 bases left in between. Germline assignment: CDR1 MNHEY and CDR2 SVGAGI. This CDR3 is CASSKMMSEKGEQYF. The CDR3 coding sequence is TGTGCCAGCAGCAAGATGATGAGCGAGAAAGGCGAGCAGTACTTC.